Listed below are T cell receptor beta chains from one sample, sequenced in a study of early T cells in non-severe SARS-CoV-2 infection. One entry per CDR3 protein, called by TCRdb with MiXCR from the 5' RACE reads. The table includes 26,000 or so distinct CDR3 sequences, about 5% detected once. The sequencing used whole blood, collected at baseline. The receptors stem from an adult who was a healthcare worker with PCR-confirmed SARS-CoV-2 infection or an uninfected control (not recorded which). CDR3s include the opening cysteine and the closing phenylalanine or tryptophan.

J | V | CDR3
TRBJ2-2 | TRBV6-1 | CASSEKGGGSAGELFF
TRBJ2-5 | TRBV12-2 | CASRPKGLAAKETQYF
TRBJ2-2 | TRBV2 | CASNDRGVGELFF
TRBJ1-1 | TRBV18 | CASSPWGAEDTEAFF
TRBJ1-1 | TRBV30 | CAWSERGNTAFF
TRBJ2-7 | TRBV12-3/TRBV12-4 | CASSPGTGLYEQYF
TRBJ2-7 | TRBV10-1 | CASRVGDYAYEQYF
TRBJ2-6 | TRBV12-3/TRBV12-4 | CASSPTPGGITSGANVLTF
TRBJ2-2 | TRBV5-1 | CASSMDPAGGHSNTGELFF
TRBJ2-2 | TRBV20-1 | CSARVGREGIRRTGELFF
TRBJ2-5 | TRBV7-6 | CASSLVTSGKETQYF
TRBJ2-2 | TRBV2 | CASTNRGELFF
TRBJ2-1 | TRBV5-4 | CASSLLVGSGSSYNEQFF
TRBJ1-6 | TRBV12-3/TRBV12-4 | CASSPTTGSSSPLHF
TRBJ2-5 | TRBV5-5 | CASSHSSGRKETQYF
TRBJ2-3 | TRBV7-9 | CASSLGAGGSTDTQYF
TRBJ1-5 | TRBV5-5 | CASSTPGDQPQHF
TRBJ2-7 | TRBV20-1 | CSAPRQGSYEQYF
TRBJ2-7 | TRBV5-1 | CASSLGPPGSRSYEQYF
TRBJ2-3 | TRBV5-5 | CASSLAGLSDTQYF
TRBJ1-1 | TRBV19 | CASSIRDIQYTEAFF
TRBJ1-2 | TRBV9 | CASSVDPTEARGYTF
TRBJ2-1 | TRBV20-1 | CSARVLHPGTTGNEQFF
TRBJ2-3 | TRBV12-3/TRBV12-4 | CASSFHRDTQYF
TRBJ1-1 | TRBV7-9 | CASTLQERAEAFF
TRBJ2-5 | TRBV6-1 | CASSQPSSRGTQYF
TRBJ1-1 | TRBV11-2 | CASSLARGTEAFF
TRBJ1-5 | TRBV27 | CASSWSGNQPQHF
TRBJ2-7 | TRBV28 | CASSSLYEQYF
TRBJ2-6 | TRBV19 | CASSFSRGSGANVLTF
TRBJ2-1 | TRBV6-5 | CASSYSGVKFINEQFF
TRBJ1-2 | TRBV5-4 | CASSGGRDRDYGYTF
TRBJ1-1 | TRBV11-3 | CATTEGPNTEAFF
TRBJ2-3 | TRBV3-1 | CATELAADTQYF
TRBJ2-7 | TRBV9 | CASGTYEQYF